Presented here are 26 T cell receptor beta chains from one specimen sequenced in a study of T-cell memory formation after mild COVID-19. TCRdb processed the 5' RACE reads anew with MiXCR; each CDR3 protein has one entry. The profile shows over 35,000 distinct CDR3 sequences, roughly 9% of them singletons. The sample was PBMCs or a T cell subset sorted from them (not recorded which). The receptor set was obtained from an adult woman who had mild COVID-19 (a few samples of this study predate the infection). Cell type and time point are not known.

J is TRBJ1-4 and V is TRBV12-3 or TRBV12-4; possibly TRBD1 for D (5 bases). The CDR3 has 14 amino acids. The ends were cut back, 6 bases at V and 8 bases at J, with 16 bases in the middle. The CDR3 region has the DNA TGTGCCAGCAGCAAAGACACGGGGGGGGAAAAACTGTTTTTT. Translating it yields CASSKDTGGEKLFF.

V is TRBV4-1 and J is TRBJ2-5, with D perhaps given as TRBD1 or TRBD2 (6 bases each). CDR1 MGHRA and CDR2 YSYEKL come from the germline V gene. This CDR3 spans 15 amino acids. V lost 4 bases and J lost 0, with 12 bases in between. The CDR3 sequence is CASSRGAANQETQYF. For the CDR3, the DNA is TGCGCCAGCAGCCGGGGGGCGGCGAACCAAGAGACCCAGTACTTC.

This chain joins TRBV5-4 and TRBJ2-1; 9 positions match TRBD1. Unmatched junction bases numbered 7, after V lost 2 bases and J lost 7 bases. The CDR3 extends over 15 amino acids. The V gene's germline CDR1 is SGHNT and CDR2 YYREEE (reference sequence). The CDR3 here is CASSLGDRVMNEQFF. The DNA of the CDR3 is TGTGCCAGCAGCTTAGGGGACAGGGTTATGAATGAGCAGTTCTTC. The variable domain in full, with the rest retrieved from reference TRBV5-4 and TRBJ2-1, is ETGVTQSPTHLIKTRGQQVTLRCSSQSGHNTVSWYQQALGQGPQFIFQYYREEENGRGNFPPRFSGLQFPNYSSELNVNALELDDSALYLCASSLGDRVMNEQFFGPGTRLTVL.

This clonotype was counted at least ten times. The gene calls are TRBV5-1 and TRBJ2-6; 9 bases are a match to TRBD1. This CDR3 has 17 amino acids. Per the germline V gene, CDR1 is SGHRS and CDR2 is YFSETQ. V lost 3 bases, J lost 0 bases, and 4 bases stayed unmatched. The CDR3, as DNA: TGCGCCAGCAGCTCGACAGGGGGGGTCTCTGGGGCCAACGTCCTGACTTTC. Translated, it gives CASSSTGGVSGANVLTF.

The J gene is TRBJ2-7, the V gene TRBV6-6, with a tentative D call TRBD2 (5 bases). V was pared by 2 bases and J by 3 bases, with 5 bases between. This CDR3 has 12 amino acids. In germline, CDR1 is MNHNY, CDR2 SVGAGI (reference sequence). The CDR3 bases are TGTGCCAGCAGTTACGCGGGCTACGAGCAGTACTTC. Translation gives CASSYAGYEQYF.

The CDR3 sequence: CATSGEWGRDNEQFF. The CDR3, as DNA: TGTGCCACCAGCGGGGAGTGGGGGAGGGACAATGAGCAGTTCTTC. The rearrangement links TRBV15 to TRBJ2-1, with 7 bases aligning to TRBD2. Germline V CDR1 and CDR2: LNHNV, YYDKDF (reference sequence). The trim removed 5 bases at V and 5 bases at J, leaving 9 bases unmatched. The CDR3 has 15 residues.

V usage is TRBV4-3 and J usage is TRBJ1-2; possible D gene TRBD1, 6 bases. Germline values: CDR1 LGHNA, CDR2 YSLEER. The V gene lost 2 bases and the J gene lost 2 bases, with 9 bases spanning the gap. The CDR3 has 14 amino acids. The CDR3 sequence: CASSQPGANYGYTF. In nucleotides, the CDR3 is TGCGCCAGCAGCCAACCGGGGGCCAACTATGGCTACACCTTC.

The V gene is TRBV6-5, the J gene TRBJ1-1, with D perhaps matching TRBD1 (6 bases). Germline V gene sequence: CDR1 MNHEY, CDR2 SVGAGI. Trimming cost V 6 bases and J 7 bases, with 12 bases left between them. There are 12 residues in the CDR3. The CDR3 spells CASSTQGYEAFF. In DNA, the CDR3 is TGTGCCAGCAGCACCCAGGGGTATGAAGCTTTCTTT.

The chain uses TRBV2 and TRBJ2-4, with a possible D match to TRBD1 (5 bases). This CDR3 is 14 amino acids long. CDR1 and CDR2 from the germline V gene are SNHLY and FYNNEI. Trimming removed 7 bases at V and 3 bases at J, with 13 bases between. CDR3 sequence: CASKGQIGKNIQYF. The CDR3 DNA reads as TGTGCCAGCAAGGGGCAAATTGGCAAAAACATTCAGTACTTC.

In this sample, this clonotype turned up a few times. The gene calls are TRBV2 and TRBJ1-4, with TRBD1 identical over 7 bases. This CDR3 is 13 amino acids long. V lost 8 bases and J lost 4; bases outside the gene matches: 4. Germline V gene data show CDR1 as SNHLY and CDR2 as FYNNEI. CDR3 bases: TGTGCCAGCCGACAGGGTATTAATGAAAAACTGTTTTTT. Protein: CASRQGINEKLFF.

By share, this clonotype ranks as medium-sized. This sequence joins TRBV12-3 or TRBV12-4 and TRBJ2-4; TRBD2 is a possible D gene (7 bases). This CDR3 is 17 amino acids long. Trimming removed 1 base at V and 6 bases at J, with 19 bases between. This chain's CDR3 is CASSLEGGTLGRNIQYF. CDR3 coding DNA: TGTGCCAGCAGTTTAGAGGGGGGGACCCTTGGGAGAAACATTCAGTACTTC.

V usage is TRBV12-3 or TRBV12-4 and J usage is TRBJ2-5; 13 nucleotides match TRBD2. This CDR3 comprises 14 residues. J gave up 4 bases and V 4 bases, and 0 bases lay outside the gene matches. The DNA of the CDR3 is TGTGCCAGCAGTTGGACTAGCGGGAGAGAGACCCAGTACTTC. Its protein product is CASSWTSGRETQYF.

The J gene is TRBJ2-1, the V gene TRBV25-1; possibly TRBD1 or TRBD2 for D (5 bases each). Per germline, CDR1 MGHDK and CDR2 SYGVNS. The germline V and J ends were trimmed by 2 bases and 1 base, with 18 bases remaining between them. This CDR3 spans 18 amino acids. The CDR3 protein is CASSEGATRDGSYNEQFF. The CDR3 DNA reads TGTGCCAGCAGTGAAGGGGCTACTAGGGATGGGTCCTACAATGAGCAGTTCTTC.

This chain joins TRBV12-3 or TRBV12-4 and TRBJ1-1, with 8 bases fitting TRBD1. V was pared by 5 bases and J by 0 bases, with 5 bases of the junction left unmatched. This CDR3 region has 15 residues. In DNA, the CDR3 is TGTGCCAGCAGTCGACAGGGGCCGTTGAACACTGAAGCTTTCTTT. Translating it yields CASSRQGPLNTEAFF.

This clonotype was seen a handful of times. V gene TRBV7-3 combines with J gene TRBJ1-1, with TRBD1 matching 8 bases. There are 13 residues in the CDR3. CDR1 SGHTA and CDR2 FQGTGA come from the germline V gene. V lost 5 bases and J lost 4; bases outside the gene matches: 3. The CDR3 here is CASSQGAGTEAFF. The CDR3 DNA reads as TGTGCCAGCAGCCAGGGGGCAGGCACTGAAGCTTTCTTT.

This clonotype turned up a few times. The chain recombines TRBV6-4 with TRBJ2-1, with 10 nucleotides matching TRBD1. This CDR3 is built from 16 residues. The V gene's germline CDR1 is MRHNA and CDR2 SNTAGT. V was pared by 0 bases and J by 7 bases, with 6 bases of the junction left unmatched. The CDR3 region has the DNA TGTGCCAGCAGTGACTCAGGGGACAGGGGTATGAATGAGCAGTTCTTC. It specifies CASSDSGDRGMNEQFF.

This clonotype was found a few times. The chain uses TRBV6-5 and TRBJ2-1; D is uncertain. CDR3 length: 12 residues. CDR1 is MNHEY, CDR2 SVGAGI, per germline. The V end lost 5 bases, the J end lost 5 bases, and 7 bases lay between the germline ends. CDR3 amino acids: CASSNVNNEQFF. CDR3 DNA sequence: TGTGCCAGCAGTAACGTCAACAATGAGCAGTTCTTC.

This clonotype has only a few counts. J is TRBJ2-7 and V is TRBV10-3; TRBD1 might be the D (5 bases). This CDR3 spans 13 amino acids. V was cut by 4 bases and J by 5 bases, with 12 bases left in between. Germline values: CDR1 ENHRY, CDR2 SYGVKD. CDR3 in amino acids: CAISVGAGDEQYF. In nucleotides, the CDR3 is TGTGCCATCAGTGTTGGGGCAGGAGACGAGCAGTACTTC.

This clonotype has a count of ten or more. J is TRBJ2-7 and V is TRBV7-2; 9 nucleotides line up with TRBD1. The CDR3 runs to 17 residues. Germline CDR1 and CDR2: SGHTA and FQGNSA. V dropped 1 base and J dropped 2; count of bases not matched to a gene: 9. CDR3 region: CASSLDRGGQGTYEQYF. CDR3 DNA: TGTGCCAGCAGCTTAGACAGGGGGGGACAGGGTACCTACGAGCAGTACTTC.

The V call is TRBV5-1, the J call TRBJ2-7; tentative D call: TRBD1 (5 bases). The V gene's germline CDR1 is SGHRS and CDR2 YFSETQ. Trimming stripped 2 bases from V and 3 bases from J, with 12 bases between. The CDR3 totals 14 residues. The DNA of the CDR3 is TGCGCCAGCAGCTTTGACAGAGGCAGCTACGAGCAGTACTTC. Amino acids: CASSFDRGSYEQYF. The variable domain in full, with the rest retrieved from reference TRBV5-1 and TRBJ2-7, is KAGVTQTPRYLIKTRGQQVTLSCSPISGHRSVSWYQQTPGQGLQFLFEYFSETQRNKGNFPGRFSGRQFSNSRSEMNVSTLELGDSALYLCASSFDRGSYEQYFGPGTRLTVT.

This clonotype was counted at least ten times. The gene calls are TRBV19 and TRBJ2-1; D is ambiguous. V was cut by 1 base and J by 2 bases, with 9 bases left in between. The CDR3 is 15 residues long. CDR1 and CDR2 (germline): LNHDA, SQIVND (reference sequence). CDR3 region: CASSIAGGAYNEQFF. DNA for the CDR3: TGTGCCAGTAGTATAGCGGGTGGGGCCTACAATGAGCAGTTCTTC.

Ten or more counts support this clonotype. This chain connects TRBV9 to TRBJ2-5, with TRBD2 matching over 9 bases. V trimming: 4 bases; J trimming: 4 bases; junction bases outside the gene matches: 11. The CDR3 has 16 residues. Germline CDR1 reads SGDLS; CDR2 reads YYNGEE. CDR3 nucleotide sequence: TGTGCCAGCAGCCCGACCCTAGCGGGGCCCCGAGAGACCCAGTACTTC. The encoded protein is CASSPTLAGPRETQYF.

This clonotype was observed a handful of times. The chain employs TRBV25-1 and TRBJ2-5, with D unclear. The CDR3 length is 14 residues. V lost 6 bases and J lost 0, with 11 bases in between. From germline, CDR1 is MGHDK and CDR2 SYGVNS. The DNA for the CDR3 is TGTGCCAGCAGCCCCGTTTCTAACCAAGAGACCCAGTACTTC. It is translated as CASSPVSNQETQYF.

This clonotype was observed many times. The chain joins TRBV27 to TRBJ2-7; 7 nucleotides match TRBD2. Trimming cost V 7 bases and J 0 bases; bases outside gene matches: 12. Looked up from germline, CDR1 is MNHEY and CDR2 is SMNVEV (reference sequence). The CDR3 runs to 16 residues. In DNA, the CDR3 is TGTGCCAGCAAACGTTATGGGGGGGGAGTCTCCTACGAGCAGTACTTC. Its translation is CASKRYGGGVSYEQYF.

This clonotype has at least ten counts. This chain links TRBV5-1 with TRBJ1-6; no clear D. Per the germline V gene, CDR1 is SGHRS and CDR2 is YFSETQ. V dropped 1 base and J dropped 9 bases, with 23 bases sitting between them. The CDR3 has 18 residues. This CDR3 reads CASSLIWIGGGNVSPLHF. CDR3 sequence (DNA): TGCGCCAGCAGCTTGATTTGGATAGGTGGAGGAAATGTTTCACCCCTCCACTTT.

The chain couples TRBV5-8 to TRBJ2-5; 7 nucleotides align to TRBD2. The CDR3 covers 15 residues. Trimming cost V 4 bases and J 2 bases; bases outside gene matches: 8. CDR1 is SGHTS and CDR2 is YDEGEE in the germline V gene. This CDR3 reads CASSRLALGQETQYF. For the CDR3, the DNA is TGTGCCAGCAGCCGACTAGCTCTGGGGCAAGAGACCCAGTACTTC. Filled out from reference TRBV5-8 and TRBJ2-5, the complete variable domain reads EAGVTQSPTHLIKTRGQQATLRCSPISGHTSVYWYQQALGLGLQFLLWYDEGEERNRGNFPPRFSGRQFPNYSSELNVNALELEDSALYLCASSRLALGQETQYFGPGTRLLVL.